This entry lists 27 T cell receptor beta chains sequenced from one sample in a study of CD8+ T cells in alopecia areata. This sample's treatment: oral pan-JAK inhibitor, 5-10 mg twice daily. The sequencing template was cDNA reverse transcribed from extracted RNA. Generated by immunoSEQ multiplex PCR, the TCRdb table keeps only in-frame clones and is missing some. The data contain around 190,000 clones, 50% to 70% of them singletons. Sequenced material: CD4+ T cells sorted from blood, taken at roughly week 49, from a patient treated with tofacitinib. These receptors came from a human donor with alopecia areata.

The J gene is TRBJ1-5, the V gene TRBV4-3; no reliable D call. This CDR3 has 13 amino acids. V lost 1 base, J lost 11 bases, and 12 bases lay in between. Germline CDR1 is LGHNA and CDR2 is YSLEER. The DNA for the CDR3 is TGCGCCAGCAGCCAAGGGACCGGTGCAGCCCAGCATTTT. Residues: CASSQGTGAAQHF.

This chain uses TRBV6-1 with TRBJ2-3; D not certain. From germline, CDR1 is MNHNS and CDR2 SASEGT. V was trimmed by 6 bases and J by 2 bases, leaving 12 bases between them. This CDR3 spans 14 amino acids. This CDR3 reads CASSPKFDTDTQYF. DNA for the CDR3: TGTGCCAGCAGCCCAAAATTTGACACAGATACGCAGTATTTT.

The chain couples TRBV7-9 to TRBJ1-4; 8 bases match TRBD1. Trimming removed 4 bases from V and 7 bases from J; junction bases left unmatched: 2. Germline V CDR1 and CDR2: SEHNR, FQNEAQ (reference sequence). CDR3 size: 13 residues. CDR3 protein: CASSSQGGEKLFF. As DNA, the CDR3 is TGTGCCAGCAGCTCACAGGGGGGTGAAAAACTGTTTTTT.

This chain joins TRBV29-1 and TRBJ1-1, with D possibly being TRBD1 (6 bases). The CDR3 runs to 11 residues. Trimming removed 5 bases at V and 11 bases at J, with 15 bases between. From germline, CDR1 is SQVTM and CDR2 ANQGSEA. Here the CDR3 DNA reads TGCAGCGTTAAACCACAGGGTTTGGCTTTCTTT. It translates to CSVKPQGLAFF.

J is TRBJ1-6 and V is TRBV7-3, with no clear D. CDR3 length: 13 amino acids. CDR1 and CDR2 (germline): SGHTA, FQGTGA. The V end was cut by 4 bases, the J end by 5 bases, with 6 bases between. The CDR3 is CASSSGNNSPLHF. For the CDR3, the DNA is TGTGCCAGCAGCTCGGGGAATAATTCACCCCTCCACTTT.

The sample holds a few counts of this clone. A junction end diverges from the germline sequence, so it may reflect a read error. The chain recombines TRBV29-1 with TRBJ1-1; TRBD1 might be the D (5 bases). This CDR3 spans 14 amino acids. Germline V gene data show CDR1 as SQVTM and CDR2 as ANQGSEA. The CDR3 here is CSVEEQEAFAEAFF. The CDR3 DNA reads TGCAGCGTAGAAGAACAGGAGGCGTTCGCTGAAGCTTTCTTT.

The table lists this clone with many counts. This rearrangement joins TRBV7-2 to TRBJ2-3; a possible D gene is TRBD2 (7 bases). Germline V gives CDR1 SGHTA, CDR2 FQGNSA. V lost 2 bases and J 4 bases, leaving 13 bases between the germline ends. The CDR3 is 15 residues long. The CDR3 DNA is TGTGCCAGCAGCTTACCGAGGGGGGGGCCAGATACGCAGTATTTT. This sequence encodes CASSLPRGGPDTQYF. The full variable domain, its missing parts supplied by reference TRBV7-2 and TRBJ2-3, is GAGVSQSPSNKVTEKGKDVELRCDPISGHTALYWYRQSLGQGLEFLIYFQGNSAPDKSGLPSDRFSAERTGGSVSTLTIQRTQQEDSAVYLCASSLPRGGPDTQYFGPGTRLTVL.

The gene calls are TRBV30 and TRBJ2-2; a possible D gene is TRBD2 (6 bases). Germline loops: CDR1 GTSNPN, CDR2 SVGIG (reference sequence). This CDR3 is built from 14 residues. The germline V and J ends were trimmed by 4 bases and 4 bases, with 13 bases remaining between them. As DNA, the CDR3 is TGTGCCTGGAATAGCGGTGTAATCACCGGGGAGCTGTTTTTT. Translated, it gives CAWNSGVITGELFF.

CDR3 residues: CASSPQGGSEQFF. As DNA, the CDR3 is TGCGCCAGCAGCCCCCAGGGTGGGAGTGAGCAGTTCTTC. V is TRBV5-1 and J is TRBJ2-1; TRBD1 or TRBD2 may be the D gene (5 bases each). The V gene's germline CDR1 is SGHRS and CDR2 YFSETQ. This CDR3 is built from 13 residues. With 4 bases removed from V and 9 bases from J, the gap between germline ends came to 14 bases.

This chain links TRBV30 with TRBJ1-5, with D maybe TRBD1 (6 bases). V lost 0 bases and J 3 bases, leaving 9 bases between the germline ends. Germline CDR1 is GTSNPN and CDR2 is SVGIG (reference sequence). The CDR3 is made up of 14 amino acids. CDR3 sequence: CAWSVGGDNQPQHF. CDR3 DNA: TGTGCCTGGAGTGTTGGGGGCGACAATCAGCCCCAGCATTTT.

This chain connects TRBV29-1 to TRBJ2-7; D call uncertain. V was pared by 4 bases and J by 3 bases, with 10 bases between. The CDR3 totals 12 residues. Germline V gene sequence: CDR1 SQVTM, CDR2 ANQGSEA. DNA for the CDR3: TGCAGCGTTGGGCAGCCGGACTACGAGCAGTACTTC. It specifies CSVGQPDYEQYF.

The V call is TRBV29-1, the J call TRBJ2-7; possibly TRBD1 or TRBD2 for D (5 bases each). Germline V gene data show CDR1 as SQVTM and CDR2 as ANQGSEA. V lost 6 bases to trimming and J lost 0 bases, with 12 bases between them. The CDR3 spans 13 residues. CDR3 in DNA: TGCAGCGTCGGACTGACAGCCTCCTACGAGCAGTACTTC. Encoded protein: CSVGLTASYEQYF.

This clone turned up a few times. V and J are TRBV29-1 and TRBJ2-7; 8 nucleotides match TRBD2. CDR1 is SQVTM, CDR2 ANQGSEA, per germline. With V trimmed by 5 bases and J by 6 bases, 12 bases remained unmatched. CDR3 length: 14 amino acids. CDR3 amino acids: CSVWIAGWGSEQYF. The CDR3 DNA reads as TGCAGCGTTTGGATAGCGGGGTGGGGAAGCGAGCAGTACTTC.

The chain joins TRBV30 to TRBJ2-7; 9 nucleotides agree with TRBD1. The germline CDR1 and CDR2 sequences are GTSNPN and SVGIG (reference sequence). The CDR3 consists of 16 residues. Trimming cost V 0 bases and J 1 base; bases outside gene matches: 7. CDR3 DNA: TGTGCCTGGAGTGTACTTAAAGGACAGGGGTCCTACGAGCAGTACTTC. It codes for CAWSVLKGQGSYEQYF.

The chain uses TRBV27 and TRBJ2-5; D is perhaps TRBD1 (6 bases). Germline V gene lookup returns CDR1 MNHEY and CDR2 SMNVEV (reference sequence). With 4 bases removed from V and 5 bases from J, the gap between germline ends came to 14 bases. This CDR3 has 14 amino acids. In nucleotides, the CDR3 is TGTGCCAGCAGTTCACAGGGAATAGGGGAGACCCAGTACTTC. Translating gives CASSSQGIGETQYF.

The J gene is TRBJ1-2, the V gene TRBV5-6, with 9 bases matching TRBD1. The germline V gene has CDR1 SGHDT and CDR2 YYEEEE. This CDR3 is 15 amino acids long. Unmatched junction bases numbered 8, after V lost 4 bases and J lost 4 bases. CDR3 sequence reads: CASSLTGGEGYGYTF. CDR3 DNA sequence: TGTGCCAGCAGCCTCACAGGGGGCGAGGGCTATGGCTACACCTTC.

This clone was counted between two and nine times. The chain recombines TRBV30 with TRBJ1-1, with a possible D match to TRBD1 (6 bases). V was trimmed by 3 bases and J by 0 bases, leaving 11 bases between them. Per the germline V gene, CDR1 is GTSNPN and CDR2 is SVGIG (reference sequence). The CDR3 consists of 14 residues. The CDR3 is CAWSRGGVNTEAFF. The CDR3 bases are TGTGCCTGGAGCCGAGGGGGTGTGAACACTGAAGCTTTCTTT.

This chain uses TRBV27 with TRBJ2-5; 8 bases are shared with TRBD1. CDR3 length: 14 residues. CDR1 MNHEY and CDR2 SMNVEV come from the germline V gene (reference sequence). V trimming: 3 bases; J trimming: 7 bases; junction bases outside the gene matches: 7. DNA for the CDR3: TGTGCCAGCAGTTTCGGTACGACAGGGGCGACCCAGTACTTC. Protein product: CASSFGTTGATQYF.

This clone was detected ten times or more. The chain has TRBV19 and TRBJ2-7, with TRBD1 identical over 7 bases. From germline, CDR1 is LNHDA and CDR2 SQIVND (reference sequence). There are 14 residues in the CDR3. V shed 4 bases and J 2 bases; nucleotides not matched to a gene: 5. This CDR3 reads CASSKGALPYEQYF. As DNA, the CDR3 is TGTGCCAGTAGTAAGGGGGCTCTACCCTACGAGCAGTACTTC.

The chain links TRBV29-1 to TRBJ1-1; no definite D call. CDR1 and CDR2 from the germline V gene are SQVTM and ANQGSEA. The CDR3 runs to 12 residues. V lost 3 bases and J 3 bases, leaving 8 bases between the germline ends. The CDR3 nucleotides are TGCAGCGTTGAGAGGGTACACACTGAAGCTTTCTTT. It yields the protein CSVERVHTEAFF.

The chain carries TRBV2 and TRBJ2-5, with D maybe TRBD2 (6 bases). This CDR3 comprises 16 residues. The V and J ends lost 6 bases and 3 bases respectively, with 20 bases between them. From germline, CDR1 is SNHLY and CDR2 FYNNEI. Here the CDR3 DNA reads TGTGCCAGCAGACCCGCCCCTCGGGGGACTGAAGAGACCCAGTACTTC. Protein product: CASRPAPRGTEETQYF.

This clone was detected a few times. The V gene is TRBV4-3, the J gene TRBJ2-5; weak D call: TRBD1 (5 bases). The CDR3 contains 13 residues. Trimming stripped 4 bases from V and 2 bases from J, with 8 bases between. Germline V CDR1 and CDR2: LGHNA, YSLEER. CDR3 sequence reads: CASSRGRQETQYF. For the CDR3, the DNA is TGCGCCAGCAGCCGGGGCAGACAAGAGACCCAGTACTTC.

This clone was observed a few times. The junction shows a germline mismatch at one end, possibly a read error. This chain uses TRBV29-1 with TRBJ2-7, with a weak D call TRBD1 (6 bases). Germline loops: CDR1 SQVTM, CDR2 ANQGSEA. The CDR3 spans 13 residues. The CDR3 DNA reads as TGCAGCGTCCTTGCGACAGGAGCCTATGAGCAGTACTTC. Translation gives CSVLATGAYEQYF.

V and J are TRBV2 and TRBJ1-2, with D perhaps matching TRBD1 (5 bases). Between the trimmed V and J ends, which lost 5 bases and 0 bases, there was a span of 10 bases. Germline-derived CDR1 and CDR2 are SNHLY and FYNNEI. This CDR3 contains 14 residues. In DNA form, the CDR3 reads TGTGCCAGCAGTTTAGACAGTTCTAACTATGGCTACACCTTC. Amino acids: CASSLDSSNYGYTF.

V usage is TRBV6-5 and J usage is TRBJ2-5, with a possible D match to TRBD2 (5 bases). Germline CDR1 and CDR2: MNHEY and SVGAGI. V was shortened by 2 bases and J by 5 bases, with 9 bases between the two germline ends. The CDR3 is made up of 13 amino acids. The CDR3 DNA reads TGTGCCAGCAGTTACCGCGCGGGCGAGACCCAGTACTTC. Translation: CASSYRAGETQYF.

The chain joins TRBV29-1 to TRBJ2-5; 10 bases are a match to TRBD2. Germline values: CDR1 SQVTM, CDR2 ANQGSEA. V lost 5 bases, J lost 2 bases, and 2 bases stayed unmatched. This CDR3 is built from 13 residues. The CDR3 DNA is TGCAGCGTTAGCGGGGGGGGACAAGAGACCCAGTACTTC. It encodes CSVSGGGQETQYF.

This rearrangement joins TRBV19 to TRBJ1-5; D unclear. CDR1 LNHDA and CDR2 SQIVND come from the germline V gene (reference sequence). Trimming pared 7 bases from V and 6 bases from J, leaving 19 bases between. The CDR3 length is 15 residues. CDR3 sequence: CASNWEGGRLQPQHF. The CDR3 DNA reads TGTGCCAGTAATTGGGAAGGAGGCAGACTTCAGCCCCAGCATTTT.